This TCR beta chain was observed in a study of T cells in localized non-small cell lung cancer. This clone has a handful of counts. Germline loops: CDR1 SGHTS, CDR2 YDEGEE. V lost 0 bases, J lost 6 bases, and 7 bases lay in between. The length of the CDR3 is 13 residues. Sequencing was performed with immunoSEQ multiplex PCR; in TCRdb, only in-frame clones are kept and a portion is missing. The data show about 21,000 clones, with approximately 86% seen just once and almost 30% held by the top ten. The rearrangement links TRBV5-8 to TRBJ2-4; tentative D call: TRBD1 (6 bases). The sequenced sample was peripheral blood mononuclear cells, obtained before any cancer treatment. The TCR comes from a male donor aged 60 or over with stage II lung adenocarcinoma. CDR3 amino acids: CASSLGGRNIQYF. As DNA, the CDR3 is TGTGCCAGCAGCTTGGGGGGGCGAAACATTCAGTACTTC.